Listed here are 18 T cell receptor beta chains from one sample, sequenced in a study of blood T cells in healthy people across ages. It was with a sample-barcoded 5' primer and a J-beta primer mix that a second PCR of about 7 to 12 cycles was run. MiXCR, run by TCRdb on the 5' RACE reads, gives a single entry per CDR3 protein. The sample yields around 1.5 million distinct CDR3 sequences, 30% to 40% seen once. The sequenced sample was blood. The receptor set was obtained from a woman under 40 in good health.

J is TRBJ2-4 and V is TRBV2, with D perhaps given as TRBD1 or TRBD2 (5 bases each). CDR1 is SNHLY and CDR2 is FYNNEI in the germline V gene. The CDR3 has 16 amino acids. V dropped 8 bases and J dropped 0 bases, with 17 bases sitting between them. The CDR3 protein is CASGGRGITAKNIQYF. For the CDR3, the DNA is TGTGCCAGCGGGGGACGGGGCATTACAGCCAAAAACATTCAGTACTTC.

This clonotype turned up a few times. This rearrangement joins TRBV27 to TRBJ2-1, with 7 bases aligning to TRBD2. The CDR3 runs to 15 residues. J gave up 5 bases and V 3 bases, and 7 bases lay outside the gene matches. The germline gives CDR1 MNHEY, CDR2 SMNVEV (reference sequence). The CDR3, as DNA: TGTGCCAGCAGTTTGGTCGGGGACTACAACAATGAGCAGTTCTTC. Translated: CASSLVGDYNNEQFF.

V gene TRBV29-1 combines with J gene TRBJ2-4; 12 bases line up with TRBD2. This CDR3 has 14 residues. Looked up from germline, CDR1 is SQVTM and CDR2 is ANQGSEA. J lost 13 bases, V lost 5 bases, and 12 bases had no gene match. CDR3 loop: CSVRGLAGSHEQYF. The CDR3 coding sequence is TGCAGCGTTCGCGGACTAGCGGGATCACATGAGCAGTACTTC.

The V call is TRBV5-1, the J call TRBJ2-3; TRBD1 matches 9 bases. This CDR3 region has 16 residues. The V segment lost 1 base and the J segment 3 bases; nucleotides outside the gene matches: 6. CDR1 is SGHRS, CDR2 YFSETQ, per germline. The chain's CDR3 is CASSLTGTGLTDTQYF. CDR3 nucleotide sequence: TGCGCCAGCAGCTTGACCGGGACAGGGCTGACAGATACGCAGTATTTT.

The chain joins TRBV20-1 to TRBJ2-3; 7 bases agree with TRBD2. There are 12 residues in the CDR3. The V gene's germline CDR1 is DFQATT and CDR2 SNEGSKA (reference sequence). Trimming at V came to 7 bases and at J to 2 bases, leaving 3 bases not matched to a gene. The CDR3 nucleotides read TGCAGTGGGCTAGCGGACACAGATACGCAGTATTTT. Protein: CSGLADTDTQYF.

About this clonotype: One end of the junction fails to match germline, which may point to a read error. J is TRBJ1-2 and V is TRBV3-1, with D possibly matching TRBD1 (5 bases). CDR1 is LGHDT and CDR2 is YNNKEL in the germline V gene (reference sequence). The CDR3 runs 15 residues. CDR3 sequence reads: CAGSQGPGGSYGYTF. CDR3 DNA sequence: TGTGCCGGCAGCCAAGGGCCCGGGGGATCCTATGGCTACACCTTC.

This clonotype was seen a few times. The chain is built from TRBV9 and TRBJ2-5; a weak D match, TRBD2 (7 bases). Trimming removed 3 bases from V and 4 bases from J, with 13 bases in between. The CDR3 consists of 14 residues. Germline V gene lookup returns CDR1 SGDLS and CDR2 YYNGEE. The CDR3: CASSAEGGGETQYF. DNA for the CDR3: TGTGCCAGCAGCGCAGAGGGGGGGGGAGAGACCCAGTACTTC. Complete variable domain (other parts from reference TRBV9 and TRBJ2-5): DSGVTQTPKHLITATGQRVTLRCSPRSGDLSVYWYQQSLDQGLQFLIQYYNGEERAKGNILERFSAQQFPDLHSELNLSSLELGDSALYFCASSAEGGGETQYFGPGTRLLVL.

This clonotype occurred a few times. CDR3 DNA sequence: TGTGCCAGCAGTGGGGCACAGGGGGTTTTGTACGAGCAGTACTTC. Encoded protein: CASSGAQGVLYEQYF. The chain links TRBV28 to TRBJ2-7; 8 bases line up with TRBD1. The CDR3 is 15 residues long. With V trimmed by 5 bases and J by 4 bases, 10 bases remained unmatched. The germline V gene encodes CDR1 MDHEN and CDR2 SYDVKM. The full variable domain, rest sourced from reference TRBV28 and TRBJ2-7, is DVKVTQSSRYLVKRTGEKVFLECVQDMDHENMFWYRQDPGLGLRLIYFSYDVKMKEKGDIPEGYSVSREKKERFSLILESASTNQTSMYLCASSGAQGVLYEQYFGPGTRLTVT.

This clonotype was seen only a few times. The chain carries TRBV5-6 and TRBJ2-6; D is uncertain. This CDR3 is built from 15 residues. Germline lookup yields CDR1 SGHDT and CDR2 YYEEEE. Trimming removed 1 base at V and 4 bases at J, with 9 bases between. The DNA for the CDR3 is TGTGCCAGCAGCTTGAGCATACCGGGGGCCAACGTCCTGACTTTC. The encoded protein is CASSLSIPGANVLTF. The complete variable domain, with remaining parts taken from reference TRBV5-6 and TRBJ2-6, reads DAGVTQSPTHLIKTRGQQVTLRCSPKSGHDTVSWYQQALGQGPQFIFQYYEEEERQRGNFPDRFSGHQFPNYSSELNVNALLLGDSALYLCASSLSIPGANVLTFGAGSRLTVL.

This clonotype was found a few times. The V gene is TRBV7-8, the J gene TRBJ2-5, with a tentative D call TRBD2 (6 bases). Germline CDR1 is SGHVS and CDR2 is FQNEAQ. The CDR3 sequence is 15 residues long. V was cut by 2 bases and J by 4 bases, with 14 bases left in between. CDR3 DNA sequence: TGTGCCAGCAGCTTACCCCTGGGGGGTGGAGAGACCCAGTACTTC. It translates to CASSLPLGGGETQYF.

In the case of this clonotype: Its ends do not fully match the called genes, so a read error is possible. The gene calls are TRBV2 and TRBJ2-5; D is unclear. The V gene's germline CDR1 is SNHLY and CDR2 FYNNEI. The length of the CDR3 is 12 residues. The CDR3 is CAGSWNQETQYF. CDR3 DNA: TGTGCCGGCAGTTGGAACCAAGAGACCCAGTACTTC.

The V gene is TRBV14, the J gene TRBJ1-2, with unresolved D. Germline-derived CDR1 and CDR2 are SGHDN and FVKESK. V was cut by 4 bases and J by 10 bases, with 13 bases left in between. This CDR3 comprises 12 residues. The CDR3 reads CASSPYLGNYTF. In DNA, the CDR3 is TGTGCCAGCAGCCCCTACCTTGGAAACTACACCTTC.

This clonotype was counted only a few times. The chain is built from TRBV20-1 and TRBJ2-1, with no clear D. Trimming took off 3 bases at V and 10 bases at J, with 13 bases between the two ends. The CDR3 totals 12 residues. Per germline, CDR1 DFQATT and CDR2 SNEGSKA (reference sequence). The CDR3 DNA reads TGCAGTGCTAGGACTCCTGACGGGGAGCAGTTCTTC. This sequence encodes CSARTPDGEQFF.

V is TRBV15 and J is TRBJ2-3, with D possibly TRBD1 on 5 matching bases. The germline V gene has CDR1 LNHNV and CDR2 YYDKDF (reference sequence). V was clipped by 6 bases and J by 3 bases, with 10 bases between them. This CDR3 is built from 13 residues. The CDR3 coding sequence is TGTGCCACCAGTTTCCCAGGGACAGATACGCAGTATTTT. The encoded protein is CATSFPGTDTQYF.

The sample holds a few counts of this clonotype. This chain joins TRBV28 and TRBJ2-7; no definite D call. The CDR3 runs 16 residues. Germline lookup yields CDR1 MDHEN and CDR2 SYDVKM. The V and J ends lost 3 bases and 0 bases respectively, with 15 bases between them. In DNA form, the CDR3 reads TGTGCCAGCAGTTTCCGCTCCATGGCTAGCTCCTACGAGCAGTACTTC. Translated: CASSFRSMASSYEQYF.

Worth noting for this clonotype: A much larger clone lies a single base off, so this may be a read error. For the CDR3, the DNA is TGCAGCGTTGGAGAGTACTTTTCCTTCGAGCAGTACTTC. Its translation is CSVGEYFSFEQYF. The J gene is TRBJ2-7, the V gene TRBV29-1, with D uncertain. Germline-derived CDR1 and CDR2 are SQVTM and ANQGSEA. This CDR3 is built from 13 residues.

This clonotype occurred a few times. The chain couples TRBV2 to TRBJ2-3, with 9 bases fitting TRBD2. Germline values: CDR1 SNHLY, CDR2 FYNNEI. J gave up 6 bases and V 3 bases, and 19 bases lay outside the gene matches. This CDR3 contains 19 residues. CDR3 residues: CASSDLEWASGNQTDTQYF. The CDR3 DNA reads TGTGCCAGCAGTGATTTGGAATGGGCTAGCGGGAACCAAACGGATACGCAGTATTTT.

The chain couples TRBV11-2 to TRBJ1-1; D may be TRBD1 (6 bases). Germline V gene lookup returns CDR1 SGHAT and CDR2 FQNNGV. The CDR3 covers 14 residues. The V and J ends lost 5 bases and 2 bases respectively, with 12 bases between them. In DNA, the CDR3 is TGTGCCAGCAGCGAACAGGGATATAACACTGAAGCTTTCTTT. This codes for CASSEQGYNTEAFF.